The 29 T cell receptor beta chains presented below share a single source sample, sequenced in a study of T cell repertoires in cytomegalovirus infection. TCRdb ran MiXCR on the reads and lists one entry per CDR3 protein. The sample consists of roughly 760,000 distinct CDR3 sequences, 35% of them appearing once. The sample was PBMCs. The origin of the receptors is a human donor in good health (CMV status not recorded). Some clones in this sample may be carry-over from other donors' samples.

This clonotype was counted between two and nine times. CDR3 sequence reads: CASSIWDSQEGPQHF. CDR3 nucleotide sequence: TGTGCCAGTAGTATTTGGGACAGCCAGGAAGGTCCCCAGCATTTT. The gene calls are TRBV19 and TRBJ1-5; 7 nucleotides agree with TRBD1. Germline loops: CDR1 LNHDA, CDR2 SQIVND (reference sequence). The trim removed 3 bases at V and 10 bases at J, leaving 12 bases unmatched. This CDR3 spans 15 amino acids.

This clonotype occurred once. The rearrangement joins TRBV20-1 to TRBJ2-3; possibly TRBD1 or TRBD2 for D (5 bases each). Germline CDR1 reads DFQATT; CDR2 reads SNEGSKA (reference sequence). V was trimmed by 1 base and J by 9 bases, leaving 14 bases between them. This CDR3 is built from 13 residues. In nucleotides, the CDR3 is TGCAGTGCTAGAGTTGCTGTAGGGGAGACGCAGTATTTT. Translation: CSARVAVGETQYF.

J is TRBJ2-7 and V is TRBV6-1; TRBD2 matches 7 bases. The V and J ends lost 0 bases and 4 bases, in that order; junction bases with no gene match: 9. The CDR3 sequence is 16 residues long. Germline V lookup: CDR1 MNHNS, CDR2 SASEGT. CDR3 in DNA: TGTGCCAGCAGTGAAGCTTTGACGGGAGGAGAATACGAGCAGTACTTC. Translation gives CASSEALTGGEYEQYF.

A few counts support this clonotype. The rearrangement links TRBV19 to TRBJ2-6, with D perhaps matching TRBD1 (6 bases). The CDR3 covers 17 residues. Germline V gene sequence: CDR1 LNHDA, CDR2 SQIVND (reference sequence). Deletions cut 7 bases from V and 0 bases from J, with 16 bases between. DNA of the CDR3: TGTGCCAGTAAAGCAGGGGCCTTGAGCTCTGGGGCCAACGTCCTGACTTTC. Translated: CASKAGALSSGANVLTF.

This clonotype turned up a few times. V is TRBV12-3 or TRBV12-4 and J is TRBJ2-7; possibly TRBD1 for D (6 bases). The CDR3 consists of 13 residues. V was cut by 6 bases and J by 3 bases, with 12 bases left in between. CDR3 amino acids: CASSATGVYEQYF. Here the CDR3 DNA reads TGTGCCAGCAGCGCGACAGGAGTCTACGAGCAGTACTTC.

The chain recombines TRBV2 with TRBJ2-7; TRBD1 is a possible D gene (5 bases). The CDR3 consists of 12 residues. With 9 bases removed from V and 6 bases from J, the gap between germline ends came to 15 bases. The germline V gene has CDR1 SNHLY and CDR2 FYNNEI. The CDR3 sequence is CARKRAGREQYF. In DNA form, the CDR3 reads TGTGCCAGAAAAAGGGCAGGGCGCGAGCAGTACTTC.

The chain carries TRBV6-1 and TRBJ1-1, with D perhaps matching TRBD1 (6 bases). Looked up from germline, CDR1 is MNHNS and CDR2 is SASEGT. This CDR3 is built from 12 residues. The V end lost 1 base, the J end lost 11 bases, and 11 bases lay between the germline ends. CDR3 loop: CASSEVGGSAFF. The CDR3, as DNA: TGTGCCAGCAGTGAAGTGGGGGGCTCGGCTTTCTTT.

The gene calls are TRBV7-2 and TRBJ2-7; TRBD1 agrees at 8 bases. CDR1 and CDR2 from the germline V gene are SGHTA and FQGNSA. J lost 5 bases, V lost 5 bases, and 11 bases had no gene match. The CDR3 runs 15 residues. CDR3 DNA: TGTGCCAGCAGCCCGGGGACAGGAGGTACCCACGAGCAGTACTTC. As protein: CASSPGTGGTHEQYF.

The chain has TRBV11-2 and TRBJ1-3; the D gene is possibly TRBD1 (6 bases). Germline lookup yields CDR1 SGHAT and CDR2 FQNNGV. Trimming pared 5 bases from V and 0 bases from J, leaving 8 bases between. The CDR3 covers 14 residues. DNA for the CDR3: TGTGCCAGCAGCCCGGGGGCCTCTGGAAACACCATATATTTT. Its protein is CASSPGASGNTIYF.

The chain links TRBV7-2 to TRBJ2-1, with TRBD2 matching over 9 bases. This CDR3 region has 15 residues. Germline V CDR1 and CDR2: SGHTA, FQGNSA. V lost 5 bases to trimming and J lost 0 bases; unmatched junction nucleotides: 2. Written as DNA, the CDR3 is TGTGCCAGCAGCCGCGGGGGGGGCTCCTACAATGAGCAGTTCTTC. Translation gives CASSRGGGSYNEQFF.

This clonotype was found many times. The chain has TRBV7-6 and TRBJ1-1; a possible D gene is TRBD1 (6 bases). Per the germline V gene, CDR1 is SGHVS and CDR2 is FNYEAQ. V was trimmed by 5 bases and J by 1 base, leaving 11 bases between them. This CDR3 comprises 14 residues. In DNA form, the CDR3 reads TGTGCCAGCAGCGTCGGGACACAGAACACTGAAGCTTTCTTT. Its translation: CASSVGTQNTEAFF.

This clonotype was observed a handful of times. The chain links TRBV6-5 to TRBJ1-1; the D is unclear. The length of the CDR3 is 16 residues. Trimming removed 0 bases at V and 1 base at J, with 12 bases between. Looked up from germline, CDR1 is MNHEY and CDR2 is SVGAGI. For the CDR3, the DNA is TGTGCCAGCAGTTACTCTACCGGAAAGGGGAACACTGAAGCTTTCTTT. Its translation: CASSYSTGKGNTEAFF.

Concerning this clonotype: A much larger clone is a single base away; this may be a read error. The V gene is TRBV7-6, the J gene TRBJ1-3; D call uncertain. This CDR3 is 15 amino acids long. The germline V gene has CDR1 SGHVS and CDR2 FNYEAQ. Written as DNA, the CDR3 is TGTGCCAGCCGGGCGGGCCAGAGCTCTGGAAACACCATAGATTTT. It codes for CASRAGQSSGNTIDF.

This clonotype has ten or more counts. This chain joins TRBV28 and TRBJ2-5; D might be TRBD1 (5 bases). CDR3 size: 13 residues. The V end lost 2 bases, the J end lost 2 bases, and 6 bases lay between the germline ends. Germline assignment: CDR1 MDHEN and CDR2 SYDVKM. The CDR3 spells CASSLQGQETQYF. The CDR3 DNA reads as TGTGCCAGCAGTTTACAGGGACAAGAGACCCAGTACTTC.

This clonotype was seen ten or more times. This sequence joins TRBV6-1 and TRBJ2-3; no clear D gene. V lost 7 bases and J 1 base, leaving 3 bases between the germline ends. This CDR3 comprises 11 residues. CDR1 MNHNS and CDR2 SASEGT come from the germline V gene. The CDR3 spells CASTGTDTQYF. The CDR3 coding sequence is TGTGCCAGCACCGGCACAGATACGCAGTATTTT.

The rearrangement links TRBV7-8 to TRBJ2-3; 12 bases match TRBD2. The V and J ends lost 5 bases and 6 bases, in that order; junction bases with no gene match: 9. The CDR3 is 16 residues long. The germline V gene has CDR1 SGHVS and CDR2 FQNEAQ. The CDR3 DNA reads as TGTGCCAGCAGCCTGGGACTAGCGGGTCTCGCGGATACGCAGTATTTT. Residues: CASSLGLAGLADTQYF.

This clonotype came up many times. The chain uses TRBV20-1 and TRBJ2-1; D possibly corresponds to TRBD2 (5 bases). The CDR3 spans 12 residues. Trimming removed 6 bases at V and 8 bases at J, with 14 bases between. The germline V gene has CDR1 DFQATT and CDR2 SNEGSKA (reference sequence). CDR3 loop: CSAAWEFYEQFF. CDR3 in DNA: TGCAGTGCAGCCTGGGAGTTCTATGAGCAGTTCTTC.

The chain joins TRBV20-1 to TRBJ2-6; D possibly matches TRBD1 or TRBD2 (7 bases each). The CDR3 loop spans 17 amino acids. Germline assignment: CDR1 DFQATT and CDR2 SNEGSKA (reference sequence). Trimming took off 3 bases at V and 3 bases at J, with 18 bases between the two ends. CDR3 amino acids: CSARLTGRVVGANVLTF. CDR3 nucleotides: TGCAGTGCTAGGTTGACAGGGAGGGTTGTTGGGGCCAACGTCCTGACTTTC.

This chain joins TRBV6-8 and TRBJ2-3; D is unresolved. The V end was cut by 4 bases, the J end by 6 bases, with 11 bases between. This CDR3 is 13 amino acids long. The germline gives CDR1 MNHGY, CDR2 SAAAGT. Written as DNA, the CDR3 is TGTGCCAGCAGTTCCTACGTCTCGGATACGCAGTATTTT. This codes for CASSSYVSDTQYF.

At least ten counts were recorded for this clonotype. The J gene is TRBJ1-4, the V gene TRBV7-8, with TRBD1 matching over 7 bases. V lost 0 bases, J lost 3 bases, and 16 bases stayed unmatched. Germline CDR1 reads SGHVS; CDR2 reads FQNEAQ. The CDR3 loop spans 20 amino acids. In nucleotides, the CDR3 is TGTGCCAGCAGCTTAGCGAGGGGAGGGGGCATCATCTCGGCTAATGAAAAACTGTTTTTT. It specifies CASSLARGGGIISANEKLFF.

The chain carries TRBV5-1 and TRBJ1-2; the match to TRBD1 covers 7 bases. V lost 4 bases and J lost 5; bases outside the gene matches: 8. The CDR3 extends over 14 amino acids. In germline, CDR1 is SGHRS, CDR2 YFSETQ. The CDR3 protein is CASSDTTGAYGYTF. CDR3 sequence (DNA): TGCGCCAGCAGCGATACTACAGGGGCTTATGGCTACACCTTC.

The chain's CDR3 is CASRPQGFGETQYF. The CDR3 DNA reads TGTGCCAGCAGGCCTCAGGGTTTCGGGGAGACCCAGTACTTC. The chain has TRBV27 and TRBJ2-5, with D possibly matching TRBD1 (5 bases). Trimming took 6 bases from V and 5 from J, leaving 16 bases between them. Germline V gives CDR1 MNHEY, CDR2 SMNVEV (reference sequence). The CDR3 covers 14 residues.

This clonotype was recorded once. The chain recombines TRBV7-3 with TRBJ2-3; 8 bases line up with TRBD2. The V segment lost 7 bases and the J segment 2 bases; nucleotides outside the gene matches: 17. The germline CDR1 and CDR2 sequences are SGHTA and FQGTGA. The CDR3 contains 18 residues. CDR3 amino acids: CASILEWWRGDYTDTQYF. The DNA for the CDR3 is TGTGCCAGCATCCTTGAATGGTGGCGGGGGGATTACACAGATACGCAGTATTTT.

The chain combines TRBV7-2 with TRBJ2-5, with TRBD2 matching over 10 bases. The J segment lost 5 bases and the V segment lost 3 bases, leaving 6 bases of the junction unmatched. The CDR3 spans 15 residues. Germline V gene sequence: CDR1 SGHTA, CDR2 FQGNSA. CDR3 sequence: CASSFQRGGQETQYF. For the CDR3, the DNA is TGTGCCAGCAGCTTTCAGCGGGGGGGCCAGGAGACCCAGTACTTC. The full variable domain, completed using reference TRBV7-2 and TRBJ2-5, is GAGVSQSPSNKVTEKGKDVELRCDPISGHTALYWYRQSLGQGLEFLIYFQGNSAPDKSGLPSDRFSAERTGGSVSTLTIQRTQQEDSAVYLCASSFQRGGQETQYFGPGTRLLVL.

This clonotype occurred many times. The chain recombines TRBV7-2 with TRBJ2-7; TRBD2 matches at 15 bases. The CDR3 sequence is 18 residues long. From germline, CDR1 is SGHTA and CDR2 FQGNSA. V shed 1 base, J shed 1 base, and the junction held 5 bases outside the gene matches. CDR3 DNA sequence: TGTGCCAGCAGCTTAGGGGGACTAGCGGGAGGCCGATCCTACGAGCAGTACTTC. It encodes CASSLGGLAGGRSYEQYF.

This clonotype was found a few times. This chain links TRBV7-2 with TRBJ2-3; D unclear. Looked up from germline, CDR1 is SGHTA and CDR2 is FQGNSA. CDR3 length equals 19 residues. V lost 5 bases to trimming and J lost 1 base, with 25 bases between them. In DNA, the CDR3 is TGTGCCAGCAGCCTGGGGTCCTTACGGATTATTCGGGGCACAGATACGCAGTATTTT. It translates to CASSLGSLRIIRGTDTQYF.

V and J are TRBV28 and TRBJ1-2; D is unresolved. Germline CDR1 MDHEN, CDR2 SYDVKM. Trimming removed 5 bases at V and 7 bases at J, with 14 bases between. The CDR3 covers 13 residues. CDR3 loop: CASSPPFFAGYTF. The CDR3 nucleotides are TGTGCCAGCAGTCCTCCGTTTTTCGCTGGCTACACCTTC.

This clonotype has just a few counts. The CDR3 region is CASSPDRFNSPLHF. In DNA form, the CDR3 reads TGTGCCAGCAGCCCGGACAGGTTTAATTCACCCCTCCACTTT. The chain recombines TRBV27 with TRBJ1-6, with 7 nucleotides matching TRBD1. The CDR3 extends over 14 amino acids. CDR1 is MNHEY, CDR2 SMNVEV, per germline (reference sequence). The ends lost 6 bases at V and 6 bases at J; junction bases unmatched: 5.

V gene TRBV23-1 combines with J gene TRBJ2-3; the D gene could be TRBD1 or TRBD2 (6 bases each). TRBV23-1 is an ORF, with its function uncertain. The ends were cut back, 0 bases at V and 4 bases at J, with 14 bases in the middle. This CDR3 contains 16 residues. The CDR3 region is CASSQSTGRCSDTQYF. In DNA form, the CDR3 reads TGCGCCAGCAGTCAATCTACAGGGAGGTGCTCAGATACGCAGTATTTT.